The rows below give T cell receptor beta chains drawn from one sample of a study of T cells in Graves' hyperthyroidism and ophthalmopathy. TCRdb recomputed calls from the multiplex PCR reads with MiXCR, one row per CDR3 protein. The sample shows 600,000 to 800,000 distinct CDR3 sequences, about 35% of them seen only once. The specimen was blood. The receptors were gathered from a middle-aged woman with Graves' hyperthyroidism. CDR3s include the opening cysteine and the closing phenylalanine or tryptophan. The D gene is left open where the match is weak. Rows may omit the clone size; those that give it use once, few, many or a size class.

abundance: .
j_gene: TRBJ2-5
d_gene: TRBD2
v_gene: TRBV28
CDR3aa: CASRKREGVKTQYF
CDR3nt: TGTGCCAGCAGAAAGAGGGAGGGTGTGAAGACCCAGTACTTC

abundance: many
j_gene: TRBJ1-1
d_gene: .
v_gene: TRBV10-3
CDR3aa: CAISDQGTNTEAFF
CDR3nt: TGTGCCATCAGTGATCAGGGGACTAACACTGAAGCTTTCTTT

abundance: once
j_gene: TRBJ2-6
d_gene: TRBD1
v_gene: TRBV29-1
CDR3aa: CSVDRGAGANVLTF
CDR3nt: TGCAGCGTAGACAGGGGGGCTGGGGCCAACGTCCTGACTTTC

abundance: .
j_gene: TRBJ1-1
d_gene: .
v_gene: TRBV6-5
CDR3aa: CASSTDPPEAFF
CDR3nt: TGTGCCAGCAGTACTGACCCACCGGAAGCTTTCTTT

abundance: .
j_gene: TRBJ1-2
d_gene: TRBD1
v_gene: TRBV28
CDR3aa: CASNTDRMGNYGYTF
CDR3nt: TGTGCCAGCAATACGGACAGGATGGGTAACTATGGCTACACCTTC

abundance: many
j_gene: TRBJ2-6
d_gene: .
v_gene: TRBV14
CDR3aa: CASSQVGGRWANVLTF
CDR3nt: TGTGCCAGCAGCCAAGTCGGGGGGCGCTGGGCCAACGTCCTGACTTTC

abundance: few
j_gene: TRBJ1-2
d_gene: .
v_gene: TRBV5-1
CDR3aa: CASSPQDRYSYGYTF
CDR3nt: TGCGCCAGCAGCCCTCAGGACCGTTACTCCTATGGCTACACCTTC

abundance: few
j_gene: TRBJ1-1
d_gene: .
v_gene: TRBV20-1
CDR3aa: CSARDNRQPNTEAFF
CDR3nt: TGCAGTGCTAGAGATAACCGGCAGCCAAACACTGAAGCTTTCTTT

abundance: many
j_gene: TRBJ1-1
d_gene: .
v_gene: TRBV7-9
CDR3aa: CASSPPGLMNTEAFF
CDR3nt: TGTGCCAGCAGTCCCCCAGGGTTAATGAACACTGAAGCTTTCTTT

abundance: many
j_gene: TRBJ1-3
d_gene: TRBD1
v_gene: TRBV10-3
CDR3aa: CAISGDRVGWYSGNTIYF
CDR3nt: TGTGCCATCAGTGGGGACAGGGTCGGTTGGTACTCTGGAAACACCATATATTTT

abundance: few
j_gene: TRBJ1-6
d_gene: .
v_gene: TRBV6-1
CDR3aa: CASSSPGRSNSPLHF
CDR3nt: TGTGCCAGCAGCTCCCCCGGGAGGTCGAATTCACCCCTCCACTTT

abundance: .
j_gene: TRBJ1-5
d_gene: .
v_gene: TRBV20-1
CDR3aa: CSAIRGNQPQHF
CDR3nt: TGCAGTGCGATCAGGGGAAATCAGCCCCAGCATTTT

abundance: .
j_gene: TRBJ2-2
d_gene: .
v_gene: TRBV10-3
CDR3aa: CAISEKVGVIGELFF
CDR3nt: TGTGCCATCAGTGAGAAAGTGGGGGTTATCGGGGAGCTGTTTTTT

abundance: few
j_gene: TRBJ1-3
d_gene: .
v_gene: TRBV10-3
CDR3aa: CASSTITGGSGNTIYF
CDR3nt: TGTGCCAGCAGTACCATCACGGGGGGCTCTGGAAACACCATATATTTT

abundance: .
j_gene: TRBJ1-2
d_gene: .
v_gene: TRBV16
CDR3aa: CAPYRTQGYTF
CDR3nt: TGTGCCCCATATCGGACGCAAGGCTACACCTTC

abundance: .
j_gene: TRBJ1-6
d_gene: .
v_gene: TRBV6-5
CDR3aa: CASSYGTGDNSPLHF
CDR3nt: TGTGCCAGCAGTTACGGGACCGGGGATAATTCACCCCTCCACTTT

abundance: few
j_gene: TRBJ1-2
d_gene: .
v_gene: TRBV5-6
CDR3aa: CASSLIGGRANYGYTF
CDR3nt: TGTGCCAGCAGCTTGATTGGGGGGAGAGCTAACTATGGCTACACCTTC

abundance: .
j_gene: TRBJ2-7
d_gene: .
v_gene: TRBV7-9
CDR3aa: CATRNRVGYEQYF
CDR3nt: TGTGCCACGCGGAACAGGGTTGGCTACGAGCAGTACTTC

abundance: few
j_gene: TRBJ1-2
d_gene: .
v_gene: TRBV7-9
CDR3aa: CASSSPQGGDYGYTF
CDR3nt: TGTGCCAGCAGCTCACCACAGGGAGGCGACTATGGCTACACCTTC

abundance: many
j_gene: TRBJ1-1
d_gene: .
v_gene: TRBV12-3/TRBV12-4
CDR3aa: CASSSGPSTEAFF
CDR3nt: TGTGCCAGCAGTTCGGGGCCGTCCACTGAAGCTTTCTTT

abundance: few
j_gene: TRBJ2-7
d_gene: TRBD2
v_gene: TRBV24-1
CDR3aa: CATSDGLADSSYEQYF
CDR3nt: TGTGCCACCAGCGATGGACTAGCGGACAGCTCCTACGAGCAGTACTTC

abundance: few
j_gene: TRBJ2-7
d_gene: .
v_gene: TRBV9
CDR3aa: CASSVGSAERTYEQYF
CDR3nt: TGTGCCAGCAGCGTGGGTAGCGCCGAACGAACCTACGAGCAGTACTTC

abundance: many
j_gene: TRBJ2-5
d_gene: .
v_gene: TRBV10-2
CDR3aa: CASSGIGTETQYF
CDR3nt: TGCGCCAGCAGCGGAATCGGGACAGAGACCCAGTACTTC

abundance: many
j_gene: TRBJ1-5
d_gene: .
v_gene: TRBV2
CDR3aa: CASSGVDQPQHF
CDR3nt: TGTGCCTCTTCAGGGGTAGATCAGCCCCAGCATTTT

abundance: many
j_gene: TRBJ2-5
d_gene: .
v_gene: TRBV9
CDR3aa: CASSVGTSGVQETQYF
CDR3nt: TGTGCCAGCAGCGTAGGTACCTCGGGAGTCCAAGAGACCCAGTACTTC

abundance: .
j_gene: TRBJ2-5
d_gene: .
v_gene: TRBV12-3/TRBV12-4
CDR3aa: CASSFNSGYWETQYF
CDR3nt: TGTGCCAGCAGTTTCAACTCAGGGTACTGGGAGACCCAGTACTTC

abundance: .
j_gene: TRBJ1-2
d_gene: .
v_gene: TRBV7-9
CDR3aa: CASSPRDDLAHGYTF
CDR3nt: TGTGCCAGCTCACCACGGGACGACCTTGCCCATGGCTACACCTTC

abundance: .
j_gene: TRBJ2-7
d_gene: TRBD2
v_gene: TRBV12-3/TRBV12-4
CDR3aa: CASSQKRGAPYEQYF
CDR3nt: TGTGCCAGCAGCCAGAAGCGGGGGGCCCCCTACGAGCAGTACTTC

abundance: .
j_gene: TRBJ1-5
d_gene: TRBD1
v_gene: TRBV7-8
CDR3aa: CASSFPRGQGSQPQHF
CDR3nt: TGTGCCAGCAGCTTTCCCCGGGGACAGGGGAGTCAGCCCCAGCATTTT

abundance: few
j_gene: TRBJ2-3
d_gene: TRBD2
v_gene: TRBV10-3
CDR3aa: CAISPGLSGTDTQYF
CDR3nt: TGTGCCATCAGCCCGGGACTAAGCGGCACAGATACGCAGTATTTT

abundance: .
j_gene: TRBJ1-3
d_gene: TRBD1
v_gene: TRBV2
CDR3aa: CASSPRGQDPFSGNTIYF
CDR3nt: TGTGCCAGCTCACCACGGGGACAGGACCCCTTCTCTGGAAACACCATATATTTT

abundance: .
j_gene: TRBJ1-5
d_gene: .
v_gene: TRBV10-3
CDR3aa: CAISEGVDGQPQHF
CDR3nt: TGTGCCATCAGCGAGGGGGTCGACGGACAGCCCCAGCATTTT

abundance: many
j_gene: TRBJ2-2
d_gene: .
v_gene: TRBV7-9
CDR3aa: CASSLEGGTFTGELFF
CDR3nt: TGTGCCAGCAGCTTAGAAGGCGGGACTTTCACCGGGGAGCTGTTTTTT

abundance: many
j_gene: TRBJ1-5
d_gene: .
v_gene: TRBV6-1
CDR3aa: CASSVNSNHQPQHF
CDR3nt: TGTGCCAGCAGTGTCAATAGCAATCATCAGCCCCAGCATTTT

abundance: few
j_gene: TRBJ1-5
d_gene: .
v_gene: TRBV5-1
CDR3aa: CASSPQVGDQPQHF
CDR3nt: TGCGCCAGCAGCCCTCAGGTAGGAGATCAGCCCCAGCATTTT

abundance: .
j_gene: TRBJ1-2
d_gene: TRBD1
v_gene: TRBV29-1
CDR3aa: CSAGGTGDSYTF
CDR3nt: TGCAGCGCCGGAGGGACAGGGGATTCCTACACCTTC